These 21 T cell receptor beta chains were all obtained from the same sample, sequenced in a study of identical twins. TCRdb re-called the 5' RACE reads with MiXCR, one entry per CDR3 protein. The sample shows under 250,000 distinct CDR3 sequences, around a tenth of them seen only once. Sequences were obtained from memory (CD45RO+) T cells sorted from blood. The source of these receptors is a woman between 18 and 29 years old in good health.

This clonotype was found a few times. The V call is TRBV20-1, the J call TRBJ2-1; D gene uncertain. This CDR3 comprises 13 residues. Germline CDR1 is DFQATT and CDR2 is SNEGSKA (reference sequence). The V gene lost 6 bases and the J gene lost 6 bases, with 15 bases spanning the gap. In DNA form, the CDR3 reads TGCAGTGCATCGGCCGCTCGCCCCAATGAGCAGTTCTTC. Residues: CSASAARPNEQFF.

This clonotype occurred a few times. J is TRBJ2-7 and V is TRBV11-2, with no clear D. V was pared by 3 bases and J by 2 bases, with 11 bases between. The germline gives CDR1 SGHAT, CDR2 FQNNGV. The CDR3 consists of 14 residues. CDR3 DNA sequence: TGTGCCAGCAGCTTGGGTCACGGCACCTACGAGCAGTACTTC. This gives the protein CASSLGHGTYEQYF.

CDR3 in amino acids: CSASLSGRINEQFF. DNA of the CDR3: TGCAGTGCTAGTCTAAGCGGGAGAATCAATGAGCAGTTCTTC. V gene TRBV20-1 combines with J gene TRBJ2-1; TRBD2 aligns across 8 bases. V lost 3 bases to trimming and J lost 6 bases; unmatched junction nucleotides: 7. This CDR3 spans 14 amino acids. The germline V gene encodes CDR1 DFQATT and CDR2 SNEGSKA (reference sequence).

The rearrangement joins TRBV27 to TRBJ2-6, with unresolved D. V was cut by 2 bases and J by 4 bases, with 6 bases left in between. CDR3 length equals 14 residues. Germline values: CDR1 MNHEY, CDR2 SMNVEV (reference sequence). The CDR3 loop is CASSLRVGANVLTF. For the CDR3, the DNA is TGTGCCAGCAGTTTAAGGGTCGGGGCCAACGTCCTGACTTTC.

This clonotype showed up many times. The chain carries TRBV12-3 or TRBV12-4 and TRBJ1-3; D ambiguous. This CDR3 contains 14 residues. The V and J ends lost 3 bases and 6 bases respectively, with 12 bases between them. CDR3 bases: TGTGCCAGCAGTTTCGGGGTAGCCACAAACACCATATATTTT. Amino acids: CASSFGVATNTIYF.

In its sample, this clonotype was seen many times. This sequence joins TRBV5-1 and TRBJ2-3; D might be TRBD1 (6 bases). The CDR3 has 12 amino acids. Germline loops: CDR1 SGHRS, CDR2 YFSETQ. Trimming removed 4 bases from V and 6 bases from J, with 9 bases in between. This chain's CDR3 is CASSAQGDTQYF. The CDR3 bases are TGCGCCAGCAGCGCTCAGGGGGATACGCAGTATTTT.

This clonotype was detected a few times. This may be a read error, as it is one base from a much larger clone. The chain has TRBV6-4 and TRBJ2-2, with D perhaps matching TRBD1 (6 bases). There are 14 residues in the CDR3. Trimming pared 6 bases from V and 1 base from J, leaving 9 bases between. Per the germline V gene, CDR1 is MRHNA and CDR2 is SNTAGT. Here the CDR3 reads CASSRQENTGELFF. The CDR3 region has the DNA TGTGCCAGCAGCCGACAGGAGAACACCGGGGAGCTGTTTTTT.

This clonotype has a count of ten or more. The rearrangement links TRBV11-2 to TRBJ1-1, with a weak D call TRBD1 (6 bases). Germline assignment: CDR1 SGHAT and CDR2 FQNNGV. V lost 5 bases, J lost 7 bases, and 14 bases lay in between. The CDR3 totals 13 residues. This CDR3 is CASSTQGRSEAFF. The CDR3 region has the DNA TGTGCCAGCAGCACACAGGGTAGAAGTGAAGCTTTCTTT.

At least ten counts were recorded for this clonotype. V and J are TRBV29-1 and TRBJ2-1, with D maybe TRBD1 (5 bases). This CDR3 has 15 residues. The germline CDR1 and CDR2 sequences are SQVTM and ANQGSEA. Trimming stripped 2 bases from V and 6 bases from J, with 17 bases between. Here the CDR3 reads CSVEREGHRPNEQFF. CDR3 sequence (DNA): TGCAGCGTTGAAAGGGAAGGTCACAGGCCCAATGAGCAGTTCTTC.

This clonotype was detected a few times. The chain combines TRBV5-4 with TRBJ2-7; TRBD2 is a possible D gene (6 bases). The CDR3 spans 15 residues. V lost 3 bases and J 5 bases, leaving 18 bases between the germline ends. Germline loops: CDR1 SGHNT, CDR2 YYREEE (reference sequence). The CDR3 DNA reads TGTGCCAGCAGCTCACCTTATGGTAGCGGCGACGAGCAGTACTTC. Its translation: CASSSPYGSGDEQYF.

The chain carries TRBV20-1 and TRBJ1-2; D remains unclear. The V end was cut by 6 bases, the J end by 4 bases, with 12 bases between. From germline, CDR1 is DFQATT and CDR2 SNEGSKA (reference sequence). The CDR3 runs 12 residues. The CDR3 reads CSAPIVVYGYTF. The CDR3, as DNA: TGCAGTGCGCCCATCGTAGTCTATGGCTACACCTTC.

This rearrangement joins TRBV18 to TRBJ2-5, with D perhaps matching TRBD1 (5 bases). CDR1 and CDR2 from the germline V gene are KGHSH and LQKENI. Trimming removed 1 base at V and 3 bases at J, with 9 bases between. This CDR3 contains 14 residues. CDR3: CASSPLSGKETQYF. The CDR3 DNA reads as TGTGCCAGCTCACCACTATCAGGGAAAGAGACCCAGTACTTC.

The table lists this clonotype with many counts. This sequence joins TRBV10-3 and TRBJ1-2; D might be TRBD1 (5 bases). V was cut by 5 bases and J by 3 bases, with 16 bases left in between. The CDR3 contains 15 residues. The V gene's germline CDR1 is ENHRY and CDR2 SYGVKD. CDR3 in DNA: TGTGCCATCAGTCCGGGACTGACCTATGACTATGGCTACACCTTC. Translation: CAISPGLTYDYGYTF.

The chain is built from TRBV27 and TRBJ1-2; no definite D call. V was clipped by 3 bases and J by 4 bases, with 9 bases between them. Germline V gene data show CDR1 as MNHEY and CDR2 as SMNVEV (reference sequence). This CDR3 contains 13 residues. This CDR3 reads CASSFEGGYGYTF. The CDR3 DNA reads TGTGCCAGCAGTTTTGAGGGAGGCTATGGCTACACCTTC.

This clonotype was counted ten times or more. The CDR3, as DNA: TGCGCCAGCAGCCAAGCTGCCGGGACTAGCGGGATCGCTGAGCAGTTCTTC. Its translation is CASSQAAGTSGIAEQFF. The J gene is TRBJ2-1, the V gene TRBV4-3; 13 positions match TRBD2. From germline, CDR1 is LGHNA and CDR2 YSLEER. V was pared by 1 base and J by 9 bases, with 9 bases of the junction left unmatched. This CDR3 comprises 17 residues.

The chain employs TRBV4-3 and TRBJ2-5; a weak D match, TRBD2 (6 bases). The CDR3 has 15 amino acids. Germline lookup yields CDR1 LGHNA and CDR2 YSLEER. Between the trimmed V and J ends, which lost 1 base and 5 bases, there was a span of 14 bases. The CDR3 nucleotides read TGCGCCAGCAGCCAAGTTTTTAGAGGGAGGGAGACCCAGTACTTC. Amino acids: CASSQVFRGRETQYF.

The rearrangement joins TRBV20-1 to TRBJ2-1, with D perhaps TRBD1 or TRBD2 (5 bases each). This CDR3 has 16 amino acids. V was pared by 1 base and J by 3 bases, with 16 bases between. Germline V gene lookup returns CDR1 DFQATT and CDR2 SNEGSKA (reference sequence). CDR3 sequence: CSARVSGRVLYNEQFF. The CDR3 coding sequence is TGCAGTGCTAGAGTCTCGGGGCGGGTCCTCTACAATGAGCAGTTCTTC.

This clonotype turned up a few times. The V and J genes are TRBV6-6 and TRBJ2-5; the D is unclear. This CDR3 spans 13 amino acids. With 7 bases removed from V and 4 bases from J, the gap between germline ends came to 13 bases. CDR1 and CDR2 (germline): MNHNY, SVGAGI (reference sequence). CDR3 DNA sequence: TGTGCCAGCACCAAGGACCGGCGAGAGACCCAGTACTTC. Translated: CASTKDRRETQYF.

This clonotype was found a few times. The chain recombines TRBV1 with TRBJ2-3; the table calls TRBD2, which could not be checked here. TRBV1 is a known pseudogene. This CDR3 is built from 16 residues. CDR3 DNA sequence: TGCACCAGCAGCCATCCGACTAGCAGGGACCCTTGCACGCAGTATTTT. Protein product: CTSSHPTSRDPCTQYF.

The table lists this clonotype with a few counts. V usage is TRBV12-3 or TRBV12-4 and J usage is TRBJ2-7; TRBD2 agrees at 10 bases. Trimming cost V 6 bases and J 0 bases; bases outside gene matches: 2. This CDR3 has 14 residues. The CDR3 DNA follows: TGTGCCAGCAGGGCTAGCGGGAGCTCCTACGAGCAGTACTTC. It is translated as CASRASGSSYEQYF.

J is TRBJ2-7 and V is TRBV7-2; no reliable D call. The CDR3 has 14 amino acids. Germline lookup yields CDR1 SGHTA and CDR2 FQGNSA. V lost 3 bases and J 4 bases, leaving 13 bases between the germline ends. The chain's CDR3 is CASSFSSQMYEQYF. CDR3 nucleotides: TGTGCCAGCAGCTTCTCTTCGCAGATGTACGAGCAGTACTTC.